The 24 T cell receptor beta chains listed next were all sequenced from one sample in a study of siplizumab effects on memory and regulatory T cells. The data were produced by immunoSEQ multiplex PCR, yet TCRdb's version contains in-frame clones alone and is incomplete. There are tens of thousands of clones in the sample; over 95% occur only once, and around 1% lies in the top ten. Sequencing was done on a sample of naive CD8+ T cells sorted from blood. The receptors come from a human donor in good health.

The chain has TRBV5-4 and TRBJ2-7, with 9 bases lining up with TRBD2. The CDR3 extends over 18 amino acids. Germline CDR1 and CDR2: SGHNT and YYREEE (reference sequence). V trimming: 0 bases; J trimming: 3 bases; junction bases outside the gene matches: 13. CDR3 sequence reads: CASSLGQPREGRNYEQYF. CDR3 sequence (DNA): TGTGCCAGCAGCTTGGGCCAGCCGCGGGAGGGCCGAAACTACGAGCAGTACTTC.

V gene TRBV30 combines with J gene TRBJ1-3; a weak D match, TRBD1 (6 bases). The germline gives CDR1 GTSNPN, CDR2 SVGIG (reference sequence). Between the trimmed V and J ends, which lost 7 bases and 8 bases, there was a span of 15 bases. This CDR3 has 12 residues. CDR3 sequence reads: CASASKGDTIYF. The CDR3 DNA reads as TGTGCCTCGGCTTCTAAGGGGGACACCATATATTTT.

This chain joins TRBV4-2 and TRBJ2-3; D is uncertain. V lost 1 base, J lost 0 bases, and 11 bases lay in between. Per the germline V gene, CDR1 is LGHNA and CDR2 is YNFKEQ. The CDR3 runs to 16 residues. As DNA, the CDR3 is TGTGCCAGCAGCCAAGCAGTAGCAGCTAGCACAGATACGCAGTATTTT. The encoded protein is CASSQAVAASTDTQYF.

The chain has TRBV9 and TRBJ1-2; D is undetermined. V was clipped by 0 bases and J by 4 bases, with 4 bases between them. Germline-derived CDR1 and CDR2 are SGDLS and YYNGEE. This CDR3 has 12 amino acids. DNA of the CDR3: TGTGCCAGCAGCGTAGGTTCCTATGGCTACACCTTC. The encoded protein is CASSVGSYGYTF.

CDR3 region: CASSPGQGLGQETQYF. DNA of the CDR3: TGTGCCAGCAGCCCCGGACAGGGGTTGGGCCAAGAGACCCAGTACTTC. The rearrangement joins TRBV7-6 to TRBJ2-5; 9 positions agree with TRBD1. Germline CDR1 is SGHVS and CDR2 is FNYEAQ. This CDR3 comprises 16 residues. V trimming: 5 bases; J trimming: 1 base; junction bases outside the gene matches: 8.

The chain is built from TRBV19 and TRBJ1-2, with D maybe TRBD1 (5 bases). V dropped 3 bases and J dropped 3 bases, with 11 bases sitting between them. Germline V gives CDR1 LNHDA, CDR2 SQIVND (reference sequence). This CDR3 has 14 amino acids. The CDR3 bases are TGTGCCAGTAGTATCGACCCAGGGTACTATGGCTACACCTTC. The encoded protein is CASSIDPGYYGYTF. Using reference TRBV19 and TRBJ1-2 for the parts outside the CDR3, the full variable domain is DGGITQSPKYLFRKEGQNVTLSCEQNLNHDAMYWYRQDPGQGLRLIYYSQIVNDFQKGDIAEGYSVSREKKESFPLTVTSAQKNPTAFYLCASSIDPGYYGYTFGSGTRLTVV.

The V call is TRBV6-5, the J call TRBJ1-2, with 10 nucleotides matching TRBD1. V lost 6 bases, J lost 6 bases, and 7 bases stayed unmatched. The CDR3 runs 14 residues. Germline V gene data show CDR1 as MNHEY and CDR2 as SVGAGI. As DNA, the CDR3 is TGTGCCAGCAGCCGCGGACAGGGGGGGAATGGCTACACCTTC. Translating gives CASSRGQGGNGYTF.

The chain employs TRBV29-1 and TRBJ2-5, with 9 bases lining up with TRBD1. The CDR3 totals 14 residues. Per germline, CDR1 SQVTM and CDR2 ANQGSEA. V was pared by 5 bases and J by 3 bases, with 7 bases of the junction left unmatched. The CDR3 here is CSVFMDRGKETQYF. The CDR3 DNA reads as TGCAGCGTTTTCATGGACAGGGGAAAAGAGACCCAGTACTTC.

The chain has TRBV28 and TRBJ2-1; 7 nucleotides match TRBD2. The J segment lost 8 bases and the V segment lost 9 bases, leaving 10 bases of the junction unmatched. From germline, CDR1 is MDHEN and CDR2 SYDVKM. CDR3 size: 13 residues. The CDR3 DNA follows: TGTGCCAGTCTAGCGGCCCCTTCGGATGAGCAGTTCTTC. Its translation is CASLAAPSDEQFF.

The chain joins TRBV4-3 to TRBJ1-1; D remains unclear. This CDR3 spans 14 amino acids. Germline CDR1 and CDR2: LGHNA and YSLEER. V lost 2 bases and J lost 0, with 7 bases in between. CDR3 sequence (DNA): TGCGCCAGCAGCCAAAGGAGCATGAACACTGAAGCTTTCTTT. Amino acid sequence: CASSQRSMNTEAFF.

This chain joins TRBV6-6 and TRBJ2-7; the D gene could be TRBD1 or TRBD2 (5 bases each). The CDR3 totals 13 residues. Per the germline V gene, CDR1 is MNHNY and CDR2 is SVGAGI (reference sequence). V lost 2 bases to trimming and J lost 7 bases, with 12 bases between them. CDR3 region: CASSYAPGGEQYF. In DNA form, the CDR3 reads TGTGCCAGCAGTTACGCCCCTGGGGGTGAGCAGTACTTC.

V usage is TRBV4-3 and J usage is TRBJ2-2, with 8 nucleotides matching TRBD1. Germline-derived CDR1 and CDR2 are LGHNA and YSLEER. V dropped 8 bases and J dropped 6; count of bases not matched to a gene: 17. CDR3 length: 17 amino acids. The CDR3 protein is CASSTDPEDRVSGELFF. The CDR3 DNA follows: TGCGCCAGCTCCACAGACCCCGAGGACAGGGTATCCGGGGAGCTGTTTTTT.

This clone appeared a single time. V usage is TRBV28 and J usage is TRBJ2-3; 9 nucleotides agree with TRBD2. CDR1 is MDHEN and CDR2 is SYDVKM in the germline V gene. V lost 3 bases and J lost 6; bases outside the gene matches: 4. The CDR3 has 14 amino acids. DNA of the CDR3: TGTGCCAGCAGTTTGGCGGGAGGGTCGGATACGCAGTATTTT. This translates into CASSLAGGSDTQYF.

The V and J genes are TRBV9 and TRBJ2-1; weak D call: TRBD1 (6 bases). V shed 0 bases and J shed 6 bases, with 13 bases lying between them. The CDR3 consists of 15 residues. Germline V CDR1 and CDR2: SGDLS, YYNGEE. The CDR3 nucleotides are TGTGCCAGCAGCGTAGGTCCAGGGGCGAGCAATGAGCAGTTCTTC. This codes for CASSVGPGASNEQFF. Combining the CDR3 with reference TRBV9 and TRBJ2-1 gives the whole variable domain DSGVTQTPKHLITATGQRVTLRCSPRSGDLSVYWYQQSLDQGLQFLIQYYNGEERAKGNILERFSAQQFPDLHSELNLSSLELGDSALYFCASSVGPGASNEQFFGPGTRLTVL.

The chain recombines TRBV7-9 with TRBJ2-7; possible D gene TRBD2, 5 bases. The CDR3 extends over 14 amino acids. CDR1 SEHNR and CDR2 FQNEAQ come from the germline V gene (reference sequence). V shed 5 bases and J shed 2 bases, with 13 bases lying between them. The CDR3 nucleotides read TGTGCCAGCAGCCCCGCTTCGGGGACCTACGAGCAGTACTTC. This translates into CASSPASGTYEQYF.

The chain's CDR3 is CASSYIEGDTQYF. The CDR3 nucleotides read TGTGCCAGCAGCTACATTGAGGGGGATACGCAGTATTTT. This chain links TRBV7-6 with TRBJ2-3; either TRBD1 or TRBD2 may supply D (5 bases each). Germline CDR1 is SGHVS and CDR2 is FNYEAQ. The CDR3 contains 13 residues. The V end lost 4 bases, the J end lost 6 bases, and 11 bases lay between the germline ends.

J is TRBJ2-1 and V is TRBV12-5, with unresolved D. The V end was cut by 2 bases, the J end by 6 bases, with 8 bases between. Germline loops: CDR1 LGHNT, CDR2 FRNRAP. The CDR3 totals 13 residues. CDR3 in amino acids: CASGLPPGNEQFF. In nucleotides, the CDR3 is TGTGCTAGTGGTTTGCCTCCCGGCAATGAGCAGTTCTTC. The full variable domain, with the rest looked up from reference TRBV12-5 and TRBJ2-1, is DARVTQTPRHKVTEMGQEVTMRCQPILGHNTVFWYRQTMMQGLELLAYFRNRAPLDDSGMPKDRFSAEMPDATLATLKIQPSEPRDSAVYFCASGLPPGNEQFFGPGTRLTVL.

This chain connects TRBV6-6 to TRBJ2-3, with TRBD2 matching 7 bases. The CDR3 has 13 amino acids. Germline values: CDR1 MNHNY, CDR2 SVGAGI (reference sequence). V lost 5 bases and J lost 4; bases outside the gene matches: 3. The CDR3 region is CASSPGLADTQYF. DNA of the CDR3: TGTGCCAGCAGTCCCGGACTAGCAGATACGCAGTATTTT.

The chain has TRBV6-1 and TRBJ2-2, with TRBD2 as a possible D gene (6 bases). The germline V gene has CDR1 MNHNS and CDR2 SASEGT. Trimming stripped 11 bases from V and 4 bases from J, with 11 bases between. CDR3 length: 12 amino acids. The CDR3 region is CASGVGTGELFF. CDR3 DNA sequence: TGTGCCTCGGGAGTGGGCACCGGGGAGCTGTTTTTT.

Details on this clone: Other DNA sequences of this sample code for an identical CDR3. This sequence joins TRBV5-1 and TRBJ2-7; maybe TRBD1 (6 bases). This CDR3 is built from 14 residues. The V end lost 0 bases, the J end lost 0 bases, and 7 bases lay between the germline ends. Germline CDR1 reads SGHRS; CDR2 reads YFSETQ. The CDR3 is CASSLVGGSYEQYF. Written as DNA, the CDR3 is TGCGCCAGCAGCTTGGTAGGGGGCTCCTACGAGCAGTACTTC.

Notes on this clone: Just one base apart from a much larger clone, this may be a read error. The rearrangement links TRBV7-9 to TRBJ2-7; D remains unclear. The CDR3 has 12 amino acids. CDR1 is SEHNR and CDR2 is FQNEAQ in the germline V gene (reference sequence). Trimming removed 1 base at V and 3 bases at J, with 4 bases between. CDR3 sequence (DNA): TGTGCCAGCAGCTTAGTGCTCTACGAGCAGTACTTC. Residues: CASSLVLYEQYF.

The rearrangement joins TRBV2 to TRBJ2-5; no clear D. Trimming removed 4 bases at V and 8 bases at J, with 8 bases between. Germline CDR1 SNHLY, CDR2 FYNNEI. This CDR3 is 11 amino acids long. CDR3 DNA sequence: TGTGCCAGCAGTGTCGGTGAAACCCAGTACTTC. Residues: CASSVGETQYF.

The CDR3 here is CASSPLAGPPLGTQYF. The CDR3 DNA reads TGTGCCAGCAGCCCACTAGCGGGGCCACCGTTGGGGACCCAGTACTTC. The V and J genes are TRBV7-9 and TRBJ2-5; 10 bases match TRBD2. CDR1 SEHNR and CDR2 FQNEAQ come from the germline V gene (reference sequence). The CDR3 sequence is 16 residues long. J lost 7 bases, V lost 5 bases, and 13 bases had no gene match.

The J gene is TRBJ1-2, the V gene TRBV7-9, with D hard to call. Trimming shortened V by 5 bases and J by 4 bases, and 17 bases separated the two germline ends. This CDR3 region has 15 residues. Germline assignment: CDR1 SEHNR and CDR2 FQNEAQ (reference sequence). CDR3 residues: CASSPDIRAGYGYTF. DNA of the CDR3: TGTGCCAGCAGCCCCGACATAAGGGCAGGCTATGGCTACACCTTC.